This T cell receptor (beta chain) comes out of a study of early T cells in non-severe SARS-CoV-2 infection. Background on the study: Sequencing was performed on bulk RNA from unsorted whole blood, leaving chains unpaired. Findings of the study overall: Anti-spike CD8 responses were favored by VDJdb matching, which missed private and CD4 specificities.

The TCR library protocol attached unique molecular identifiers to the individual cDNA molecules. MiXCR, run by TCRdb on the 5' RACE reads, gives a single entry per CDR3 protein. The sample yields 75,000 to 100,000 distinct CDR3 sequences, 14% seen once. This clonotype was seen only a few times. The antigen is undetermined. The CDR3 has 13 residues. V was pared by 4 bases and J by 11 bases, with 5 bases of the junction left unmatched. CDR1 SNHLY and CDR2 FYNNEI come from the germline V gene. This clonotype originated in an adult who was a healthcare worker with PCR-confirmed SARS-CoV-2 infection or an uninfected control (not recorded which). The sample consisted of whole blood. The rearrangement uses TRBV2 and TRBJ2-3; 11 bases match TRBD2. The CDR3 bases are TGTGCCAGCAGTGCCCTAGCGGGGGGTGGGCAGTATTTT. Translated: CASSALAGGGQYF.